These 20 T cell receptor beta chains share one sample of origin, sequenced in a study of blood T cells in healthy people across ages. Primed by a sample-barcoded 5' primer and a J-beta primer mix, a second PCR proceeded for about 6 to 12 cycles. TCRdb processed the 5' RACE reads anew with MiXCR; each CDR3 protein has one entry. The profile shows about a million distinct CDR3 sequences, roughly half of them singletons. Sequencing was performed on blood. The source is a woman in her sixties in good health.

This chain connects TRBV4-1 to TRBJ2-5; D may be TRBD2 (6 bases). CDR3 length: 15 amino acids. V dropped 0 bases and J dropped 7 bases, with 15 bases sitting between them. Germline CDR1 MGHRA, CDR2 YSYEKL. The CDR3 coding sequence is TGCGCCAGCAGCCAAGATTCCGGGGCGGGGATGACCCAGTACTTC. Translating gives CASSQDSGAGMTQYF.

The chain combines TRBV7-8 with TRBJ2-4, with 8 nucleotides matching TRBD2. With V trimmed by 5 bases and J by 0 bases, 6 bases remained unmatched. Germline CDR1 is SGHVS and CDR2 is FQNEAQ. The length of the CDR3 is 16 residues. Here the CDR3 reads CASSRGLALAKNIQYF. The DNA for the CDR3 is TGTGCCAGCAGCCGCGGACTAGCCCTAGCCAAAAACATTCAGTACTTC.

The CDR3 spells CASRPVDAPYGYTF. The DNA of the CDR3 is TGTGCCAGCCGTCCGGTGGATGCTCCCTATGGCTACACCTTC. The gene calls are TRBV2 and TRBJ1-2; D unresolved. This CDR3 comprises 14 residues. Trimming pared 8 bases from V and 4 bases from J, leaving 17 bases between. Germline V CDR1 and CDR2: SNHLY, FYNNEI. Complete variable domain (other parts from reference TRBV2 and TRBJ1-2): EPEVTQTPSHQVTQMGQEVILRCVPISNHLYFYWYRQILGQKVEFLVSFYNNEISEKSEIFDDQFSVERPDGSNFTLKIRSTKLEDSAMYFCASRPVDAPYGYTFGSGTRLTVV.

This clonotype was counted only a few times. V and J are TRBV6-1 and TRBJ2-4; no clear D. Germline lookup yields CDR1 MNHNS and CDR2 SASEGT. The CDR3 spans 13 residues. Trimming removed 7 bases at V and 8 bases at J, with 15 bases between. CDR3 residues: CASKDPPHYIQYF. Written as DNA, the CDR3 is TGTGCCAGCAAGGACCCTCCCCATTACATTCAGTACTTC.

Only a few counts were recorded for this clonotype. This sequence joins TRBV28 and TRBJ1-4; maybe TRBD1 (5 bases). This CDR3 has 16 residues. Germline V gene data show CDR1 as MDHEN and CDR2 as SYDVKM. V lost 1 base and J 4 bases, leaving 13 bases between the germline ends. The CDR3 protein is CASSLFPHRSNEKLFF. CDR3 in DNA: TGTGCCAGCAGTTTATTCCCCCACAGGAGTAATGAAAAACTGTTTTTT.

V and J are TRBV7-9 and TRBJ2-5; D uncertain. V was cut by 3 bases and J by 4 bases, with 12 bases left in between. The CDR3 extends over 14 amino acids. In germline, CDR1 is SEHNR, CDR2 FQNEAQ (reference sequence). In nucleotides, the CDR3 is TGTGCCAGCAGCTTTTTGGGTGTTAGAGAGACCCAGTACTTC. It encodes CASSFLGVRETQYF.

The chain joins TRBV7-2 to TRBJ1-1; the D is unclear. CDR1 is SGHTA and CDR2 is FQGNSA in the germline V gene. This CDR3 contains 15 residues. The V gene lost 5 bases and the J gene lost 2 bases, with 15 bases spanning the gap. The CDR3 nucleotides read TGTGCCAGCAGCCCTAAGGGTCTGGGAAACACTGAAGCTTTCTTT. This codes for CASSPKGLGNTEAFF.

The chain carries TRBV7-2 and TRBJ2-5; D not resolved. The CDR3 runs to 13 residues. Germline CDR1 and CDR2: SGHTA and FQGNSA. The germline V and J ends were trimmed by 4 bases and 1 base, with 7 bases remaining between them. Written as DNA, the CDR3 is TGTGCCAGCAGCTCATGGGGCCAAGAGACCCAGTACTTC. Residues: CASSSWGQETQYF. The entire variable domain, with the rest obtained from reference TRBV7-2 and TRBJ2-5, is as follows: GAGVSQSPSNKVTEKGKDVELRCDPISGHTALYWYRQSLGQGLEFLIYFQGNSAPDKSGLPSDRFSAERTGGSVSTLTIQRTQQEDSAVYLCASSSWGQETQYFGPGTRLLVL.

This clonotype was seen a few times. V usage is TRBV5-1 and J usage is TRBJ2-7, with D possibly matching TRBD2 (5 bases). This CDR3 has 14 residues. Germline CDR1 SGHRS, CDR2 YFSETQ. V was trimmed by 0 bases and J by 2 bases, leaving 9 bases between them. Here the CDR3 reads CASSLDSEAYEQYF. Written as DNA, the CDR3 is TGCGCCAGCAGCTTGGATAGCGAAGCCTACGAGCAGTACTTC.

This clonotype was counted between two and nine times. The rearrangement joins TRBV7-9 to TRBJ2-4; D is uncertain. CDR1 SEHNR and CDR2 FQNEAQ come from the germline V gene (reference sequence). With 5 bases removed from V and 1 base from J, the gap between germline ends came to 12 bases. The CDR3 loop spans 15 amino acids. The DNA for the CDR3 is TGTGCCAGCAGCCCAACCCCCAAGGCCAAAAACATTCAGTACTTC. It specifies CASSPTPKAKNIQYF.

In its sample, this clonotype was seen a few times. The V and J genes are TRBV9 and TRBJ2-1; 11 bases are a match to TRBD1. CDR1 is SGDLS, CDR2 YYNGEE, per germline. The J segment lost 7 bases and the V segment lost 0 bases, leaving 3 bases of the junction unmatched. The CDR3 consists of 15 residues. The CDR3 nucleotides are TGTGCCAGCAGCGTAGAGGGACAGGGGGGAAATGAGCAGTTCTTC. It specifies CASSVEGQGGNEQFF.

The chain has TRBV9 and TRBJ2-1; D is unresolved. V lost 2 bases and J lost 8, with 11 bases in between. Germline V gene lookup returns CDR1 SGDLS and CDR2 YYNGEE. This CDR3 region has 13 residues. The chain's CDR3 is CASSVETLHEQFF. The CDR3 nucleotides are TGTGCCAGCAGCGTCGAAACTCTCCATGAGCAGTTCTTC.

The table lists this clonotype with a few counts. V and J are TRBV5-1 and TRBJ1-4, with D possibly matching TRBD1 (6 bases). The CDR3 runs to 15 residues. Deletions cut 0 bases from V and 8 bases from J, with 14 bases between. Germline V gives CDR1 SGHRS, CDR2 YFSETQ. CDR3 residues: CASSLELGQDEKLFF. The CDR3 DNA reads as TGCGCCAGCAGCTTGGAACTGGGACAAGACGAAAAACTGTTTTTT.

This clonotype showed up just a few times. This chain connects TRBV5-1 to TRBJ1-1; tentatively, D is TRBD1 (5 bases). V was clipped by 0 bases and J by 1 base, with 13 bases between them. This CDR3 is built from 16 residues. The V gene's germline CDR1 is SGHRS and CDR2 YFSETQ. The CDR3 loop is CASSLVAGGRNTEAFF. DNA of the CDR3: TGCGCCAGCAGCTTGGTCGCCGGGGGGAGGAACACTGAAGCTTTCTTT.

The chain uses TRBV6-5 and TRBJ2-3; 8 bases agree with TRBD1. Germline assignment: CDR1 MNHEY and CDR2 SVGAGI. The length of the CDR3 is 15 residues. Germline trimming cut 8 bases from V and 8 bases from J; bases unmatched to any gene: 15. The CDR3 region is CASGAGGPITGTQYF. The CDR3 DNA reads as TGTGCCAGCGGTGCAGGGGGCCCTATCACCGGTACGCAGTATTTT.

This sequence joins TRBV12-3 or TRBV12-4 and TRBJ2-6; maybe TRBD2 (5 bases). Trimming removed 3 bases from V and 4 bases from J, with 7 bases in between. This CDR3 contains 14 residues. The CDR3 reads CASSFGVGANVLTF. For the CDR3, the DNA is TGTGCCAGCAGTTTCGGGGTCGGGGCCAACGTCCTGACTTTC.

Written as DNA, the CDR3 is TGTGCCAGCAGTACCGGGACAACTGACTACAATGAGCAGTACTTC. This codes for CASSTGTTDYNEQYF. The rearrangement links TRBV6-1 to TRBJ2-7, with D tentatively TRBD1 (6 bases). Trimming pared 5 bases from V and 7 bases from J, leaving 21 bases between. CDR3 length: 15 residues. Germline V gives CDR1 MNHNS, CDR2 SASEGT.

CDR3 protein: CASSIAGGGELFF. As DNA, the CDR3 is TGTGCCAGCAGTATAGCGGGAGGCGGGGAGCTGTTTTTT. The chain uses TRBV6-1 and TRBJ2-2; 10 positions match TRBD2. From germline, CDR1 is MNHNS and CDR2 SASEGT. V lost 5 bases to trimming and J lost 7 bases; unmatched junction nucleotides: 1. The CDR3 is 13 residues long.

The V gene is TRBV24-1, the J gene TRBJ2-3; 10 nucleotides match TRBD1. Germline CDR1 is KGHDR and CDR2 is SFDVKD. V was pared by 5 bases and J by 1 base, with 14 bases of the junction left unmatched. The CDR3 loop spans 19 amino acids. For the CDR3, the DNA is TGTGCCACCAGTGGCTCGGGACAGGGGCCACCCAGGGGCACAGATACGCAGTATTTT. Encoded protein: CATSGSGQGPPRGTDTQYF.

The gene calls are TRBV7-8 and TRBJ2-5; the D gene is possibly TRBD2 (5 bases). The J call is uncertain, as TRBJ2-7 better fits the DNA end. The CDR3 has 14 amino acids. Germline V gives CDR1 SGHVS, CDR2 FQNEAQ. For the CDR3, the DNA is TGTGCCAGCAGCTTTCGAGGGTTATACTACGAGCAGTACTTC. Its translation: CASSFRGLYYEQYF.